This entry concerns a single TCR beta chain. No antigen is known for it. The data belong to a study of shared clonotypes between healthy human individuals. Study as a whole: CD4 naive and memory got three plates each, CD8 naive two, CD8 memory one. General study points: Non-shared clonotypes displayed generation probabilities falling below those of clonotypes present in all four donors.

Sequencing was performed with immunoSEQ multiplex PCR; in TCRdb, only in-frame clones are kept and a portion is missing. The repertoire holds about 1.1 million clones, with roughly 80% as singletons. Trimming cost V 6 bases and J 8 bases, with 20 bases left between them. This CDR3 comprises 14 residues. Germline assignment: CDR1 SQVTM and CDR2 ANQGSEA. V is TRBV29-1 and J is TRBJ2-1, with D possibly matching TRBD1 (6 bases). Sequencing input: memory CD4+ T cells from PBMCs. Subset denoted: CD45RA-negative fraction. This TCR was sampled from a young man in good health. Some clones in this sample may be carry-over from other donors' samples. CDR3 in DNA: TGCAGCGTAACCATTGGGGGCCCCTGGGATGAGCAGTTCTTC. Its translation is CSVTIGGPWDEQFF.